The 8 T cell receptor beta chains below all came from one sample that was sequenced in a study of TIL therapy for anti-PD-1-resistant metastatic lung cancer. Time point meaning: pre-treatment sample, taken before nivolumab and TIL therapy. The immunoSEQ assay was v3. TCRdb's copy holds only in-frame clones and misses some; the assay was immunoSEQ multiplex PCR. The repertoire includes approximately 47,000 clones, about 86% of them detected once, and 5% sits in the top ten. The specimen was blood, collected at baseline. These receptors were taken from a person between 30 and 80 years old with non-small cell lung cancer.

The rearrangement joins TRBV4-1 to TRBJ2-7; D is uncertain. Trimming cost V 0 bases and J 3 bases, with 9 bases left between them. The CDR3 sequence is 14 residues long. Germline assignment: CDR1 MGHRA and CDR2 YSYEKL. CDR3 protein: CASSQEGRIYEQYF. The CDR3 nucleotides read TGCGCCAGCAGCCAAGAGGGCAGGATCTACGAGCAGTACTTC.

The genes are TRBV6-2 or TRBV6-3 and TRBJ2-7; D remains unclear. CDR1 is MNHEY and CDR2 is SVGEGT in the germline V gene. The V gene lost 2 bases and the J gene lost 6 bases, with 8 bases spanning the gap. The CDR3 runs to 12 residues. CDR3 amino acids: CASSYELGEQYF. In DNA, the CDR3 is TGTGCCAGCAGTTACGAGTTGGGCGAGCAGTACTTC.

V is TRBV28 and J is TRBJ2-2, with 7 bases aligning to TRBD2. The CDR3 is 14 amino acids. Trimming took 7 bases from V and 3 from J; bases not matched to a gene: 5. CDR1 and CDR2 from the germline V gene are MDHEN and SYDVKM. For the CDR3, the DNA is TGTGCCAGCATTGCGGGAGACCACACCGGGGAGCTGTTTTTT. Its translation: CASIAGDHTGELFF.

The rearrangement links TRBV6-5 to TRBJ2-1, with 12 positions matching TRBD1. Germline V gene lookup returns CDR1 MNHEY and CDR2 SVGAGI. V lost 4 bases to trimming and J lost 5 bases; unmatched junction nucleotides: 0. The CDR3 runs to 14 residues. CDR3: CASSWDRGHNEQFF. CDR3 DNA: TGTGCCAGCAGTTGGGACAGGGGGCACAATGAGCAGTTCTTC.

This chain uses TRBV4-1 with TRBJ2-7; perhaps TRBD2 as D (6 bases). V shed 1 base and J shed 0 bases, with 16 bases lying between them. Germline-derived CDR1 and CDR2 are MGHRA and YSYEKL. This CDR3 is 17 amino acids long. CDR3 in DNA: TGCGCCAGCAGCCAAGGGGGGGTCCGGGACGACTCCTACGAGCAGTACTTC. This translates into CASSQGGVRDDSYEQYF.

V usage is TRBV5-1 and J usage is TRBJ2-3, with D maybe TRBD2 (6 bases). With 4 bases removed from V and 7 bases from J, the gap between germline ends came to 13 bases. The CDR3 covers 13 residues. From germline, CDR1 is SGHRS and CDR2 YFSETQ. The CDR3 DNA reads TGCGCCAGCAGCCCCGGGACTGGCAATACGCAGTATTTT. This codes for CASSPGTGNTQYF.

The chain couples TRBV7-6 to TRBJ2-3, with 8 bases aligning to TRBD2. The CDR3 length is 15 residues. Germline CDR1 and CDR2: SGHVS and FNYEAQ. J was trimmed by 3 bases and V by 5 bases; bases with no gene match: 7. The CDR3 nucleotides read TGTGCCAGCAGCAGCGGGACTAGTGAAACAGATACGCAGTATTTT. Its protein is CASSSGTSETDTQYF.

CDR3 residues: CASTGLAVNTGELFF. CDR3 DNA: TGTGCCAGCACCGGACTAGCGGTGAACACCGGGGAGCTGTTTTTT. This chain links TRBV2 with TRBJ2-2; 10 bases are a match to TRBD2. Germline CDR1 SNHLY, CDR2 FYNNEI. The CDR3 loop spans 15 amino acids. Losses at the gene ends were 7 bases for V and 1 base for J; bases not matched to a gene: 3.